The rows below give T cell receptor beta chains drawn from one sample of a study of T and B cells in COVID-19 patients. One entry per CDR3 protein, called by TCRdb with MiXCR from the multiplex PCR reads. The sample has nearly 15,000 distinct CDR3 sequences, roughly 29% seen once. The sequencing sample was made of blood. The receptors shown here come from a human donor who had recovered from COVID-19. Both conserved end residues are part of each CDR3. The order of the fields is D gene, J gene, clone size, V gene, CDR3 protein, CDR3 DNA. D genes are given only for firm matches. Size is omitted from some rows. Given values are once, few, many or a class for expanded clones.

d_call: NA; j_call: TRBJ1-1; clone_size: few; v_call: TRBV27; cdr3_aa: CASSPLLVRVRALSPEAFF; cdr3_nt: TGTGCCAGCAGTCCCCTTCTTGTTCGGGTTCGGGCGTTGAGCCCTGAAGCTTTCTTT
d_call: NA; j_call: TRBJ2-3; clone_size: NA; v_call: TRBV30; cdr3_aa: CAWSAWGDTQYF; cdr3_nt: TGTGCCTGGAGTGCATGGGGGGATACGCAGTATTTT
d_call: NA; j_call: TRBJ2-1; clone_size: medium-sized; v_call: TRBV15; cdr3_aa: CATSRSGLNNEQFF; cdr3_nt: TGTGCCACCAGCAGAAGCGGACTAAACAATGAGCAGTTCTTC
d_call: NA; j_call: TRBJ2-7; clone_size: NA; v_call: TRBV5-6; cdr3_aa: CASSLEGPLEQYF; cdr3_nt: TGTGCCAGCAGCTTGGAGGGACCCCTCGAGCAGTACTTC
d_call: TRBD1; j_call: TRBJ1-5; clone_size: NA; v_call: TRBV20-1; cdr3_aa: CSARRGGMSNQPQHF; cdr3_nt: TGCAGTGCCCGCAGGGGGGGCATGAGCAATCAGCCCCAGCATTTT
d_call: NA; j_call: TRBJ1-5; clone_size: NA; v_call: TRBV6-6; cdr3_aa: CAIGPQGKPQHF; cdr3_nt: TGTGCCATCGGTCCTCAAGGGAAGCCCCAGCATTTT
d_call: NA; j_call: TRBJ2-7; clone_size: NA; v_call: TRBV5-1; cdr3_aa: CASSSRGLEVDEQYF; cdr3_nt: TGCGCCAGCAGCTCCCGCGGGCTAGAGGTTGATGAGCAGTACTTC
d_call: NA; j_call: TRBJ1-2; clone_size: few; v_call: TRBV6-1; cdr3_aa: CASSEAWGQGYTF; cdr3_nt: TGTGCCAGCAGTGAAGCGTGGGGTCAGGGCTACACCTTC
d_call: TRBD2; j_call: TRBJ2-3; clone_size: few; v_call: TRBV5-5; cdr3_aa: CASSLGLDTDTQYF; cdr3_nt: TGTGCCAGCAGCCTGGGACTAGACACAGATACGCAGTATTTT
d_call: NA; j_call: TRBJ2-2; clone_size: few; v_call: TRBV24-1; cdr3_aa: CATSVSGVAGELFF; cdr3_nt: TGTGCCACCAGTGTCTCGGGGGTGGCCGGGGAGCTGTTTTTT
d_call: NA; j_call: TRBJ2-2; clone_size: few; v_call: TRBV30; cdr3_aa: CANPPARAGGELFF; cdr3_nt: TGTGCCAACCCCCCCGCGCGGGCCGGCGGGGAGCTGTTTTTT
d_call: NA; j_call: TRBJ1-1; clone_size: few; v_call: TRBV18; cdr3_aa: CASSPLGAGALGNTEAFF; cdr3_nt: TGTGCCAGCTCACCTCTTGGCGCAGGGGCTTTGGGGAACACTGAAGCTTTCTTT
d_call: TRBD2; j_call: TRBJ2-3; clone_size: medium-sized; v_call: TRBV19; cdr3_aa: CASRGLAATTDTQYF; cdr3_nt: TGTGCCAGTAGGGGACTAGCGGCCACCACAGATACGCAGTATTTT
d_call: TRBD2; j_call: TRBJ2-7; clone_size: medium-sized; v_call: TRBV6-1; cdr3_aa: CASSEVRLAGGNEQYF; cdr3_nt: TGTGCCAGCAGTGAAGTACGACTAGCGGGAGGAAACGAGCAGTACTTC
d_call: TRBD1; j_call: TRBJ1-5; clone_size: few; v_call: TRBV6-5; cdr3_aa: CASSQGGRTGMNQPQHF; cdr3_nt: TGTGCCAGCAGTCAGGGAGGGAGGACAGGGATGAATCAGCCCCAGCATTTT
d_call: NA; j_call: TRBJ2-3; clone_size: medium-sized; v_call: TRBV19; cdr3_aa: CASSIVGDTQYF; cdr3_nt: TGTGCCAGTAGTATAGTGGGGGATACGCAGTATTTT
d_call: TRBD1; j_call: TRBJ2-7; clone_size: few; v_call: TRBV6-5; cdr3_aa: CASSISGQGGFYEQYF; cdr3_nt: TGTGCCAGCAGTATCTCGGGACAGGGTGGTTTCTACGAGCAGTACTTC
d_call: NA; j_call: TRBJ2-2; clone_size: few; v_call: TRBV11-3; cdr3_aa: CASSPSLGNTGELFF; cdr3_nt: TGTGCCAGCAGCCCCTCTTTAGGGAACACCGGGGAGCTGTTTTTT
d_call: TRBD2; j_call: TRBJ2-1; clone_size: medium-sized; v_call: TRBV11-3; cdr3_aa: CASSSSGGAQSEQFF; cdr3_nt: TGTGCCAGCAGCTCCAGCGGGGGGGCTCAGTCCGAGCAGTTCTTC
d_call: NA; j_call: TRBJ1-4; clone_size: NA; v_call: TRBV30; cdr3_aa: CAWSLKGGGVEKLFF; cdr3_nt: TGTGCCTGGAGTCTCAAGGGGGGGGGAGTGGAAAAACTGTTTTTT
d_call: TRBD1; j_call: TRBJ1-2; clone_size: medium-sized; v_call: TRBV6-5; cdr3_aa: CASRRGQGDGYTF; cdr3_nt: TGTGCCAGCAGGAGGGGACAGGGGGATGGCTACACCTTC
d_call: NA; j_call: TRBJ1-1; clone_size: NA; v_call: TRBV7-6; cdr3_aa: CASSLRVGNTEAFF; cdr3_nt: TGTGCCAGCAGCTTACGGGTAGGGAACACTGAAGCTTTCTTT